Below are 21 T cell receptor beta chains sequenced from a single sample in a study of T cell responses to AZD1222 COVID-19 vaccine. Clones were sequenced by immunoSEQ multiplex PCR, and TCRdb holds only the in-frame ones, with some missing. Here the sample spans roughly 120,000 clones, roughly 91% being singletons. The sample consisted of peripheral blood, taken on day 0 of AZD1222 vaccination. The receptors derive from an adult in good health.

This chain links TRBV5-3 with TRBJ1-4; the match to TRBD1 covers 8 bases. TRBV5-3 is placed among ORFs of uncertain function. The J segment lost 6 bases and the V segment lost 5 bases, leaving 9 bases of the junction unmatched. The CDR3 runs to 15 residues. The CDR3 loop reads CARRENRGIYEKLFF. The CDR3 coding sequence is TGTGCCAGAAGGGAAAACAGGGGGATCTATGAAAAACTGTTTTTT.

The table lists this clone with a count of one. This rearrangement joins TRBV27 to TRBJ2-7, with 12 bases identical to TRBD1. The CDR3 sequence is 14 residues long. The junction had 2 bases not matched to a gene; V was cut back by 6 bases and J by 2 bases. CDR1 is MNHEY and CDR2 is SMNVEV in the germline V gene (reference sequence). The CDR3 is CASRGQGATYEQYF. As DNA, the CDR3 is TGTGCCAGCAGGGGACAGGGGGCTACCTACGAGCAGTACTTC.

The chain combines TRBV2 with TRBJ2-5; 10 nucleotides match TRBD2. Germline lookup yields CDR1 SNHLY and CDR2 FYNNEI. CDR3 length: 16 residues. Trimming at V came to 2 bases and at J to 5 bases, leaving 8 bases not matched to a gene. CDR3 loop: CASSENAAGGPETQYF. The CDR3 DNA is TGTGCCAGCAGTGAAAACGCAGCGGGAGGGCCGGAGACCCAGTACTTC.

The gene calls are TRBV15 and TRBJ2-1; 8 nucleotides line up with TRBD2. This CDR3 has 16 residues. Germline CDR1 reads LNHNV; CDR2 reads YYDKDF (reference sequence). The J segment lost 9 bases and the V segment lost 0 bases, leaving 10 bases of the junction unmatched. CDR3 in DNA: TGTGCCACCAGCAGAGATGTCCTAGCGGGTGTCAGTGAGCAGTTCTTC. As protein: CATSRDVLAGVSEQFF. The complete variable domain, with remaining parts taken from reference TRBV15 and TRBJ2-1, reads DAMVIQNPRYQVTQFGKPVTLSCSQTLNHNVMYWYQQKSSQAPKLLFHYYDKDFNNEADTPDNFQSRRPNTSFCFLDIRSPGLGDTAMYLCATSRDVLAGVSEQFFGPGTRLTVL.

Written as DNA, the CDR3 is TGTGCCAGCAGCTTAGCGGGGACAGGGGTATACTCCTACGAGCAGTACTTC. This sequence encodes CASSLAGTGVYSYEQYF. The chain has TRBV11-1 and TRBJ2-7, with 10 bases fitting TRBD1. Germline V gene sequence: CDR1 SGHAT, CDR2 FQDESV (reference sequence). The length of the CDR3 is 17 residues. The V gene end was trimmed by 0 bases and the J gene end by 0 bases; junction bases not matched to a gene: 5.

The V gene is TRBV18, the J gene TRBJ1-2; D perhaps matches TRBD1 (5 bases). The CDR3 runs 19 residues. V lost 3 bases, J lost 3 bases, and 26 bases lay in between. Germline V gene lookup returns CDR1 KGHSH and CDR2 LQKENI. This CDR3 is CASSPLDLMTEESDYGYTF. As DNA, the CDR3 is TGTGCCAGCTCACCCTTGGACCTTATGACAGAAGAGTCCGACTATGGCTACACCTTC. The entire variable domain, with the rest obtained from reference TRBV18 and TRBJ1-2, is as follows: NAGVMQNPRHLVRRRGQEARLRCSPMKGHSHVYWYRQLPEEGLKFMVYLQKENIIDESGMPKERFSAEFPKEGPSILRIQQVVRGDSAAYFCASSPLDLMTEESDYGYTFGSGTRLTVV.

This clone was counted between two and nine times. The chain joins TRBV19 to TRBJ2-5; 11 bases are a match to TRBD2. This CDR3 comprises 13 residues. CDR1 is LNHDA and CDR2 is SQIVND in the germline V gene (reference sequence). The V segment lost 4 bases and the J segment 5 bases; nucleotides outside the gene matches: 0. CDR3 in amino acids: CASSTSGRETQYF. CDR3 nucleotide sequence: TGTGCCAGTAGTACTAGCGGGAGGGAGACCCAGTACTTC.

The rearrangement joins TRBV5-1 to TRBJ2-1; 8 bases are shared with TRBD1. Germline V gene lookup returns CDR1 SGHRS and CDR2 YFSETQ. This CDR3 contains 14 residues. J lost 9 bases, V lost 0 bases, and 5 bases had no gene match. For the CDR3, the DNA is TGCGCCAGCAGCTTGGGGACAGGGTATTTTGAGCAGTTCTTC. Translation gives CASSLGTGYFEQFF.

The gene calls are TRBV29-1 and TRBJ1-2; D is ambiguous. This CDR3 comprises 11 residues. V was clipped by 4 bases and J by 6 bases, with 9 bases between them. CDR1 and CDR2 (germline): SQVTM, ANQGSEA. The CDR3: CSVGTHDGYTF. In DNA, the CDR3 is TGCAGCGTTGGGACGCATGATGGCTACACCTTC.

This clone was picked up a small number of times. This chain uses TRBV7-2 with TRBJ2-1; D is ambiguous. Per germline, CDR1 SGHTA and CDR2 FQGNSA. There are 13 residues in the CDR3. Trimming took off 0 bases at V and 4 bases at J, with 4 bases between the two ends. CDR3 in DNA: TGTGCCAGCAGCTTAGCCAGATACAATGAGCAGTTCTTC. Encoded protein: CASSLARYNEQFF.

This clone was seen a handful of times. The V call is TRBV10-1, the J call TRBJ1-2, with D unresolved. Germline CDR1 and CDR2: WNHNN and SYGVQD (reference sequence). The CDR3 is made up of 14 amino acids. V was pared by 4 bases and J by 0 bases, with 9 bases between. CDR3 protein: CASSAWGANYGYTF. In nucleotides, the CDR3 is TGCGCCAGCAGTGCGTGGGGAGCTAACTATGGCTACACCTTC.

This chain links TRBV20-1 with TRBJ1-2; D is possibly TRBD1 (5 bases). The V end was cut by 3 bases, the J end by 7 bases, with 9 bases between. The CDR3 is 11 residues long. Per germline, CDR1 DFQATT and CDR2 SNEGSKA (reference sequence). CDR3 in amino acids: CSASWGGGYTF. The CDR3 DNA is TGCAGTGCTAGTTGGGGGGGTGGCTACACCTTC.

The rearrangement links TRBV5-1 to TRBJ1-6; weak D call: TRBD1 (5 bases). V was trimmed by 0 bases and J by 9 bases, leaving 16 bases between them. The CDR3 runs to 16 residues. Germline V gene data show CDR1 as SGHRS and CDR2 as YFSETQ. The CDR3 protein is CASSLAGTSPGSPLHF. CDR3 DNA sequence: TGCGCCAGCAGCTTGGCCGGGACCTCACCGGGTTCACCCCTCCACTTT. Filled out from reference TRBV5-1 and TRBJ1-6, the complete variable domain reads KAGVTQTPRYLIKTRGQQVTLSCSPISGHRSVSWYQQTPGQGLQFLFEYFSETQRNKGNFPGRFSGRQFSNSRSEMNVSTLELGDSALYLCASSLAGTSPGSPLHFGNGTRLTVT.

This clone came up a few times. This chain links TRBV11-1 with TRBJ1-1; possibly TRBD1 for D (6 bases). Deletions cut 6 bases from V and 4 bases from J, with 21 bases between. Germline V CDR1 and CDR2: SGHAT, FQDESV (reference sequence). CDR3 length: 16 amino acids. The CDR3 sequence: CASSPTRGEGVTEAFF. The CDR3 nucleotides read TGTGCCAGCAGTCCGACGCGCGGGGAGGGGGTCACTGAAGCTTTCTTT.

This chain links TRBV12-3 or TRBV12-4 with TRBJ1-6; D not certain. V dropped 3 bases and J dropped 7 bases, with 7 bases sitting between them. The CDR3 covers 13 residues. The CDR3 region has the DNA TGTGCCAGCAGTTTTACCGGGAATTCACCCCTCCACTTT. Its protein is CASSFTGNSPLHF.

The V and J genes are TRBV7-9 and TRBJ2-1; 7 nucleotides agree with TRBD1. The CDR3 totals 17 residues. V trimming: 3 bases; J trimming: 6 bases; junction bases outside the gene matches: 14. The germline V gene has CDR1 SEHNR and CDR2 FQNEAQ (reference sequence). The CDR3 bases are TGTGCCAGCAGCTTTCCCCTCCGACAGGGAATTCGCAATGAGCAGTTCTTC. It specifies CASSFPLRQGIRNEQFF.

V gene TRBV6-5 combines with J gene TRBJ1-1; D is uncertain. The V end was cut by 7 bases, the J end by 0 bases, with 6 bases between. The CDR3 runs 12 residues. Germline V gives CDR1 MNHEY, CDR2 SVGAGI. CDR3 sequence reads: CASKRMNTEAFF. The CDR3 DNA reads TGTGCCAGCAAACGGATGAACACTGAAGCTTTCTTT.

The V call is TRBV14, the J call TRBJ1-1; TRBD1 might be the D (6 bases). Trimming removed 2 bases from V and 4 bases from J, with 17 bases in between. Germline V CDR1 and CDR2: SGHDN, FVKESK. This CDR3 has 16 residues. The CDR3 spells CASSQRERGGRTEAFF. The DNA for the CDR3 is TGTGCCAGCAGCCAACGAGAGAGGGGGGGTCGCACTGAAGCTTTCTTT.

For the CDR3, the DNA is TGTGCCATCGGAGGGGCAAATCAGCCCCAGCATTTT. It codes for CAIGGANQPQHF. The chain carries TRBV10-3 and TRBJ1-5; D is perhaps TRBD1 (5 bases). This CDR3 spans 12 amino acids. V lost 8 bases, J lost 4 bases, and 9 bases lay in between. From germline, CDR1 is ENHRY and CDR2 SYGVKD.

The chain links TRBV5-5 to TRBJ2-7; no firm D call. The germline V gene encodes CDR1 SGHKS and CDR2 YYEKEE (reference sequence). CDR3 length equals 11 residues. Deletions cut 0 bases from V and 4 bases from J, with 2 bases between. The CDR3: CASSLGYEQYF. The CDR3 coding sequence is TGTGCCAGCAGCTTGGGGTACGAGCAGTACTTC. The full variable domain, its missing parts supplied by reference TRBV5-5 and TRBJ2-7, is DAGVTQSPTHLIKTRGQQVTLRCSPISGHKSVSWYQQVLGQGPQFIFQYYEKEERGRGNFPDRFSARQFPNYSSELNVNALLLGDSALYLCASSLGYEQYFGPGTRLTVT.

The chain couples TRBV4-2 to TRBJ2-3; D gene uncertain. Germline loops: CDR1 LGHNA, CDR2 YNFKEQ. This CDR3 has 15 amino acids. Trimming took 4 bases from V and 0 from J, leaving 11 bases between them. The CDR3 DNA reads as TGTGCCAGCAGCCCCCGCCTAGAAAGCACAGATACGCAGTATTTT. It translates to CASSPRLESTDTQYF.